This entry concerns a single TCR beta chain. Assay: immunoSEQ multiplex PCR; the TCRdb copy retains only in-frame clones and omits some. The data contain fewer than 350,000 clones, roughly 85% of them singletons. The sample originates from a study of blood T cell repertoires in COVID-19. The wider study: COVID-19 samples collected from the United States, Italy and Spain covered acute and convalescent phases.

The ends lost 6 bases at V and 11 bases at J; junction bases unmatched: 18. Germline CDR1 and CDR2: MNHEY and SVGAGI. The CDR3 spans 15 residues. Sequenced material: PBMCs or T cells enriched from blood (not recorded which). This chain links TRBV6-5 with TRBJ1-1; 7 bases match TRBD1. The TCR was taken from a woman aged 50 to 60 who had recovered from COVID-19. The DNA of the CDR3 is TGTGCCAGCAGACCACCGTGGGAACAGGGGCGGTTGGCTTTCTTT. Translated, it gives CASRPPWEQGRLAFF.